Listed below are T cell receptor beta chains from one sample, sequenced in a study of kidney transplant recipient with SARS-CoV-2 infection. TCRdb re-called the reads through MiXCR, storing one row per CDR3 protein. The table includes approximately 240,000 distinct CDR3 sequences, more than 25% detected once. The sample here was a blood sample, taken at baseline and between days 110 and 120 from a kidney transplant recipient. The receptors shown here come from a young adult male patient who had COVID-19 and was a kidney transplant recipient. Among the T cells, some may be from the graft donor. Both conserved end residues are part of each CDR3. The order of the fields is V gene, D gene, clone size, J gene, CDR3 length, CDR3 DNA, CDR3 protein. The D gene is left open where the match is weak. Clone size is shown for a subset of rows, as once, few, many or a class of expanded clone.

>TRBV20-1|-|many|TRBJ1-1|13
TGCAGTGCTCCTCTGCGGGGGAACACTGAAGCTTTCTTT
CSAPLRGNTEAFF
>TRBV6-5|TRBD1|many|TRBJ2-5|14
TGTGCCAGCAGGACAGGGGGGTCGTGGGAGACCCAGTACTTC
CASRTGGSWETQYF
>TRBV20-1|TRBD2|many|TRBJ2-7|15
TGCAGTGCCCCGGACCCGGGACTAGCGTCCTACGAGCAGTACTTC
CSAPDPGLASYEQYF
>TRBV20-1|-|few|TRBJ2-1|13
TGCAGTGCTAACGACTCCCCAGGCAATGAGCAGTTCTTC
CSANDSPGNEQFF
>TRBV20-1|-|once|TRBJ2-2|14
TGCAGTGCTAAGACCGCCGGCGAAGCCAGGGAGCTGTTTTTT
CSAKTAGEARELFF
>TRBV19|-|many|TRBJ1-2|17
TGTGCCAGTAGTGGCTATCTGACAAATCGAAAGACCTATGGCTACACCTTC
CASSGYLTNRKTYGYTF
>TRBV5-6|-|many|TRBJ1-2|16
TGTGCCAGCGTTCTAGTCAATAGTCGAAAGACCTATGGCTACACCTTC
CASVLVNSRKTYGYTF
>TRBV5-6|-|many|TRBJ1-2|12
TGTGCCAGCAGCTTGGAGGTCTATGGCTACACCTTC
CASSLEVYGYTF
>TRBV12-2|-|many|TRBJ1-2|17
TGTGCAAGTCGCTCGAAGGGGACTCCACGAAAGACCTATGGCTACACCTTC
CASRSKGTPRKTYGYTF
>TRBV6-5|TRBD1|many|TRBJ2-7|13
TGTGCCAGCTTCTCGGGACAGACTTACGAGCAGTACTTC
CASFSGQTYEQYF
>TRBV11-2|TRBD1|many|TRBJ1-6|14
TGTGCCAGCAGCTCCCAGGGGGAGCTTTCACCCCTCCACTTT
CASSSQGELSPLHF
>TRBV20-1|TRBD2|many|TRBJ2-2|13
TGCAGTGTTCTTAGCGGGAGGACCGGGGAGCTGTTTTTT
CSVLSGRTGELFF
>TRBV10-2|TRBD2|many|TRBJ2-4|15
TGCGCCAGCAGTGAGTCAGGCGGGAGAGGATACATTCAGTACTTC
CASSESGGRGYIQYF
>TRBV19|TRBD2|-|TRBJ2-5|17
TGTGCCAGTAGTATAGGACTAGCGGGAGCGTACCAAGAGACCCAGTACTTC
CASSIGLAGAYQETQYF
>TRBV24-1|TRBD1|many|TRBJ2-2|17
TGTGCCACCAGGGTGGACAGGGGTGCGACTTGCACCGGGGAGCTGTTTTTT
CATRVDRGATCTGELFF
>TRBV25-1|-|many|TRBJ1-2|15
TGTGCCAGCAGTGAATTGCAAGGGGGAGGAGATGGCTACACCTTC
CASSELQGGGDGYTF
>TRBV7-8|-|many|TRBJ1-1|14
TGTGCCAGCAGCTTAGAGTCCGCACAGGAGGAAGCTTTCTTT
CASSLESAQEEAFF
>TRBV5-6|-|many|TRBJ1-2|12
TGTGCCAGCAGCTTGGACAGGGCTGGCTACACCTTC
CASSLDRAGYTF
>TRBV10-1|-|-|TRBJ1-2|17
TGCACCAGCAGCGACCGAAGAAGATCGCGAAAGACCTATGGCTACACCTTC
CTSSDRRRSRKTYGYTF
>TRBV4-1|-|many|TRBJ2-7|18
TGCGCCAGCAGCCAACCATCGGCCCCAGACCTTTATCCCTACGAGCAGTACTTC
CASSQPSAPDLYPYEQYF
>TRBV27|-|-|TRBJ1-2|17
TGTGCCAGCAGTGCCGCAACTCCTGGCCGAAAGACCTATGGCTACACCTTC
CASSAATPGRKTYGYTF
>TRBV11-1|TRBD2|-|TRBJ2-4|15
TGTGCCAGCAGCTTAACCGGGACTAGCGAGGACATTCAGTACTTC
CASSLTGTSEDIQYF
>TRBV8-2|-|many|TRBJ1-2|16
TGTGGCAGTTGCTTCGCTGATAGCCGAAAGACCTATGGCTACACCTTC
CGSCFADSRKTYGYTF
>TRBV15|-|many|TRBJ2-2|14
TGTGCCACCAGCAGAGAGGAGCGCTCCGGGGAGCTGTTTTTT
CATSREERSGELFF
>TRBV15|-|many|TRBJ2-5|15
TGTGCCACCAGCAGAGATTATGTAGCGCGGGAGACCCAGTACTTC
CATSRDYVARETQYF
>TRBV24-1|TRBD2|many|TRBJ2-1|13
TGTGCCACCAGCTTCGGGAGGGACAATGAGCAGTTCTTC
CATSFGRDNEQFF
>TRBV5-1|-|many|TRBJ2-4|16
TGCGCCAGCAGCTTGGGGCTAGGAACGGTCGCGGACATTCAGTACTTC
CASSLGLGTVADIQYF
>TRBV7-8|-|many|TRBJ1-6|17
TGTGCCAGTATAGACTACTACCGCCAGCCTAATAATTCACCCCTCCACTTT
CASIDYYRQPNNSPLHF
>TRBV20-1|-|many|TRBJ2-2|11
TGCAGTGTCGTCTCACCCGGGGAGCTGTTTTTT
CSVVSPGELFF
>TRBV6-6|-|many|TRBJ2-7|16
TGTGCCAGCAGTTACTCTGAAGGGCAGGGTTACTACGAGCAGTACTTC
CASSYSEGQGYYEQYF
>TRBV6-8|-|many|TRBJ1-2|17
TGTGCCAGCAGTGAGGGCCCACGCTCTAGAAAGACCTATGGCTACACCTTC
CASSEGPRSRKTYGYTF